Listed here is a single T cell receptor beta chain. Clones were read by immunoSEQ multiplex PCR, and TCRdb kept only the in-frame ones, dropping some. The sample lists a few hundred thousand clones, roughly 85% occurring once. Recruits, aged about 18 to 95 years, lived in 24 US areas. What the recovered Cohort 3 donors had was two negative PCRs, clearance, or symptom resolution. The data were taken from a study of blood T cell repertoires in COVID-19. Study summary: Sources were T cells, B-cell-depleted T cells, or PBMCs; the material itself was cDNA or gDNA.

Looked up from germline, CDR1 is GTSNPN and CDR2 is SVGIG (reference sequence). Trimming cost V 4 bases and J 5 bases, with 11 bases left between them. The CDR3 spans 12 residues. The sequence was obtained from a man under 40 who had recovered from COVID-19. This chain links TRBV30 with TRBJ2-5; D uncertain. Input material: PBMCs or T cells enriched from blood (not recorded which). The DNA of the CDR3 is TGTGCCTGGACCAGTTCCCACGAGACCCAGTACTTC. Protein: CAWTSSHETQYF.